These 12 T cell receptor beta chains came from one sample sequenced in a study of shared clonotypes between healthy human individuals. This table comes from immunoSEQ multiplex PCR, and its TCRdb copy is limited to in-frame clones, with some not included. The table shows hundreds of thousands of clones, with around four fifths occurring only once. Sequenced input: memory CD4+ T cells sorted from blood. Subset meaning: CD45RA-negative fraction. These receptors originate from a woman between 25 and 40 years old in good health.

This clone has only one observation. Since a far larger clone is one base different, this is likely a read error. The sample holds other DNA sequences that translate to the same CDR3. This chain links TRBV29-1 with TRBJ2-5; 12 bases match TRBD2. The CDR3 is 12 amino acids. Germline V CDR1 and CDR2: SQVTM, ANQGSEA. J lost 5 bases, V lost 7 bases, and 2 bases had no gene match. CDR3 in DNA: TGCAGCGGTGGGACTAGCGGGGAGACCCAGTACTTC. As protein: CSGGTSGETQYF.

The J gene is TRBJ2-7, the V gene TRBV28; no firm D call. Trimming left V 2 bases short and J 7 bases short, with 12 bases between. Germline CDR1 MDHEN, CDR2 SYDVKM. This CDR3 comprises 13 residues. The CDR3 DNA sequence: TGTGCCAGCAGTTTAGTTTCCTTGGAAGAGCAGTACTTC. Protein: CASSLVSLEEQYF.

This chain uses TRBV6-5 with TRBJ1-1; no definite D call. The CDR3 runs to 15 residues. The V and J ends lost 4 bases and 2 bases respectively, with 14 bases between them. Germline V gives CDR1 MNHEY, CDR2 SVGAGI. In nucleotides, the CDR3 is TGTGCCAGCAGTTCCCCTGGAGGGAGAAACACTGAAGCTTTCTTT. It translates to CASSSPGGRNTEAFF.

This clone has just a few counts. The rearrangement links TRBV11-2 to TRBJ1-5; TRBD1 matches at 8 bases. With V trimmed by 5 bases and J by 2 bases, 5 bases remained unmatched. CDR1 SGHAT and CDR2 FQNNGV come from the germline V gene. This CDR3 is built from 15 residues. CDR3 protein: CASSPDRGGNQPQHF. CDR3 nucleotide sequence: TGTGCCAGCAGCCCCGACAGGGGCGGCAATCAGCCCCAGCATTTT.

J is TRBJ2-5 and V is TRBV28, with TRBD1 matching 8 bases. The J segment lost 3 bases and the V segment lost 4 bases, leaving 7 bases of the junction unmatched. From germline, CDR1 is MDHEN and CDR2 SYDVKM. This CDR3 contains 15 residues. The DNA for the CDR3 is TGTGCCAGCAGTTCCCTTGGACAGGGTGAAGAGACCCAGTACTTC. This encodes CASSSLGQGEETQYF. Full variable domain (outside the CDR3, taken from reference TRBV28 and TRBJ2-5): DVKVTQSSRYLVKRTGEKVFLECVQDMDHENMFWYRQDPGLGLRLIYFSYDVKMKEKGDIPEGYSVSREKKERFSLILESASTNQTSMYLCASSSLGQGEETQYFGPGTRLLVL.

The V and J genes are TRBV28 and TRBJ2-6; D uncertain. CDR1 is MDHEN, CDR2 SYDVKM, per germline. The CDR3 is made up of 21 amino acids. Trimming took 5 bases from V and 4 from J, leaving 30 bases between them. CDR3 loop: CASSSFGWGRSGGAGANVLTF. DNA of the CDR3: TGTGCCAGCAGTAGTTTTGGGTGGGGTCGATCAGGTGGAGCCGGGGCCAACGTCCTGACTTTC.

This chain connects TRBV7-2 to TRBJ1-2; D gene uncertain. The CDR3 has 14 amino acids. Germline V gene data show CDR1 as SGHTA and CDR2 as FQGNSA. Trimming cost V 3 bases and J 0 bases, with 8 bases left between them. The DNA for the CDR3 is TGTGCCAGCAGCTTTCAGATAGCTAACTATGGCTACACCTTC. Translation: CASSFQIANYGYTF.

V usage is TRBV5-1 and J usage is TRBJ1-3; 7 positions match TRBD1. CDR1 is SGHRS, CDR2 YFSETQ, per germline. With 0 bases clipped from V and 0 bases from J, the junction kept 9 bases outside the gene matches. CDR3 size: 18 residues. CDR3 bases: TGCGCCAGCAGCTTGGCCCCCGGGACAGCAAACTCTGGAAACACCATATATTTT. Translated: CASSLAPGTANSGNTIYF.

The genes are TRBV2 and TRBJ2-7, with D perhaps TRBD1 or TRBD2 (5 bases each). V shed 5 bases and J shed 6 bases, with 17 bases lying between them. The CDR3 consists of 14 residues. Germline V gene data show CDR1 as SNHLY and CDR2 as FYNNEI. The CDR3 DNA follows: TGTGCCAGCAGTCAACAAGGGACCGTTCCCGAGCAGTACTTC. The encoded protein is CASSQQGTVPEQYF.

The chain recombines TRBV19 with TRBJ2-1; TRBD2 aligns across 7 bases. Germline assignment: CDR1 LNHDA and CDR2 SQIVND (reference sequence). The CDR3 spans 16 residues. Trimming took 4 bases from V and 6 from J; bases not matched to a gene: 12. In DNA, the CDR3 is TGTGCCAGTAGTAGGGGTTCGGGCGGGAGTGGCAATGAGCAGTTCTTC. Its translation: CASSRGSGGSGNEQFF.

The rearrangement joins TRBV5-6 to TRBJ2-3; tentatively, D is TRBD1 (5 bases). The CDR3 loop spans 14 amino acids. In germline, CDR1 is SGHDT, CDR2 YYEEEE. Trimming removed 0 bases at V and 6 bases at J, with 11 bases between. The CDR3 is CASSLDARGDTQYF. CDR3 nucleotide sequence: TGTGCCAGCAGCTTGGATGCTAGGGGTGATACGCAGTATTTT.

This CDR3 is CASSLGQGSTTDTQYF. For the CDR3, the DNA is TGCGCCAGCAGCTTGGGTCAGGGCTCAACCACAGATACGCAGTATTTT. The gene calls are TRBV5-1 and TRBJ2-3; weak D call: TRBD1 (5 bases). Trimming left V 0 bases short and J 2 bases short, with 13 bases between. This CDR3 has 16 amino acids. Germline V CDR1 and CDR2: SGHRS, YFSETQ.